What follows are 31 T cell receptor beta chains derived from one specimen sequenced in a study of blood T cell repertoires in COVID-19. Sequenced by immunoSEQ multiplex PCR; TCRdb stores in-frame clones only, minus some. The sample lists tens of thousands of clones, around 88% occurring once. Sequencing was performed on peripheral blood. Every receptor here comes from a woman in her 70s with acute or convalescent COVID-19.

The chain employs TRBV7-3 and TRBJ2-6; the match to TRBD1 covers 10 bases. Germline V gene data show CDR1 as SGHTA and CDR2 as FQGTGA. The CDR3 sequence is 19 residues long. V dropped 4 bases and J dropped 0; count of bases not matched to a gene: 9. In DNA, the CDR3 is TGTGCCAGCAGCTCACGACAGGGGGCTTCGTTCTCTGGGGCCAACGTCCTGACTTTC. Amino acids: CASSSRQGASFSGANVLTF.

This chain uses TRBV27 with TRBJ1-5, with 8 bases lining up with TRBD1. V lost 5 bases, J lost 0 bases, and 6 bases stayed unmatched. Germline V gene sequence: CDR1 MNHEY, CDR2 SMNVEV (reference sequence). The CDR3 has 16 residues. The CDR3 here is CASSLRTGNSNQPQHF. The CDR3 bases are TGTGCCAGCAGTCTCCGGACAGGGAATAGCAATCAGCCCCAGCATTTT.

CDR3 in DNA: TGTGCCAGCAGCCGGACAGGGGAATACAATGAGCAGTTCTTC. Amino acids: CASSRTGEYNEQFF. V usage is TRBV7-3 and J usage is TRBJ2-1, with 9 positions matching TRBD1. Germline V gene sequence: CDR1 SGHTA, CDR2 FQGTGA. The CDR3 loop spans 14 amino acids. The V gene end was trimmed by 5 bases and the J gene end by 4 bases; junction bases not matched to a gene: 3.

The CDR3 region has the DNA TGTGCCAGCAGCCCCTTAGGGGGGGAAGAGACCCAGTACTTC. As protein: CASSPLGGEETQYF. The chain couples TRBV3-1 (or the pseudogene TRBV3-2) to TRBJ2-5, with a weak D call TRBD2 (7 bases). V lost 4 bases to trimming and J lost 3 bases, with 12 bases between them. This CDR3 comprises 14 residues. The V gene's germline CDR1 is LGHDT and CDR2 YNNKEL (reference sequence).

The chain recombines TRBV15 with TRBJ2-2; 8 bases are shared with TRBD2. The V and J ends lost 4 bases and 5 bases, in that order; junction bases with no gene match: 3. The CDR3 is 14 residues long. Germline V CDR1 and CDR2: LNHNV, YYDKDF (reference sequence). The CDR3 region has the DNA TGTGCCACCAGCACGGGACTAGGAACCGGGGAGCTGTTTTTT. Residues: CATSTGLGTGELFF.

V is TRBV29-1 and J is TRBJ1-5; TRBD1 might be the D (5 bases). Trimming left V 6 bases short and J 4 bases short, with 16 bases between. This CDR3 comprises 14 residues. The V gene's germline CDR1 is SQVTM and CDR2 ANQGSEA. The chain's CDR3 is CSVGGVDRNQPQHF. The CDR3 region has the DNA TGCAGCGTCGGGGGGGTAGACAGAAATCAGCCCCAGCATTTT.

The CDR3 sequence: CASSLQGAVNTEAFF. CDR3 DNA: TGTGCCAGCAGCTTACAGGGGGCTGTGAACACTGAAGCTTTCTTT. The V call is TRBV7-9, the J call TRBJ1-1; TRBD1 aligns across 8 bases. This CDR3 contains 15 residues. Germline V gives CDR1 SEHNR, CDR2 FQNEAQ (reference sequence). V gave up 2 bases and J gave up 0 bases; unmatched junction bases: 2.

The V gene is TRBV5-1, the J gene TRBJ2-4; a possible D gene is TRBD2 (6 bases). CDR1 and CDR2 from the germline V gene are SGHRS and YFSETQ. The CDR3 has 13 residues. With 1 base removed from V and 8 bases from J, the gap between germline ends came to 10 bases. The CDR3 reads CASSLFGSDIQYF. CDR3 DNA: TGCGCCAGCAGCTTGTTCGGGAGCGACATTCAGTACTTC. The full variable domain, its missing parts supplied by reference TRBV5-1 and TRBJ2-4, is KAGVTQTPRYLIKTRGQQVTLSCSPISGHRSVSWYQQTPGQGLQFLFEYFSETQRNKGNFPGRFSGRQFSNSRSEMNVSTLELGDSALYLCASSLFGSDIQYFGAGTRLSVL.

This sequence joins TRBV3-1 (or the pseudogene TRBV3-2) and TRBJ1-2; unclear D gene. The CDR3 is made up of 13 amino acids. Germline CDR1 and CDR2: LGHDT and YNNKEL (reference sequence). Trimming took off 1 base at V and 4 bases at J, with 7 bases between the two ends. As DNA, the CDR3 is TGTGCCAGCAGCCAAGGTCCGGTCTATGGCTACACCTTC. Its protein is CASSQGPVYGYTF.

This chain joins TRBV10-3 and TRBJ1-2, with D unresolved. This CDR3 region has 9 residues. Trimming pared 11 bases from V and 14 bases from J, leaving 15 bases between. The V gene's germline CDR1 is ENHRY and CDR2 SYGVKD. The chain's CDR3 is CASGIAKTF. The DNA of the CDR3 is TGTGCCTCCGGGATTGCTAAGACCTTC.

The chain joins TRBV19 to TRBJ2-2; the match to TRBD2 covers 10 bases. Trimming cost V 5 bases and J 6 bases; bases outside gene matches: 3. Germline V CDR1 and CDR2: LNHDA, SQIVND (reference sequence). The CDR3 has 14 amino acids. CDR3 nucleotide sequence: TGTGCCAGTAGTCTAGCGGGAGCCTCCGGGGAGCTGTTTTTT. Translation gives CASSLAGASGELFF.

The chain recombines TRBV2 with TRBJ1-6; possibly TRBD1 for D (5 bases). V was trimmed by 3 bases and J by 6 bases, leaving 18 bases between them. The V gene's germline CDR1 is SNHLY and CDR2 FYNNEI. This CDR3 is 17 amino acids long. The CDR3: CASSEDTGQVSNSPLHF. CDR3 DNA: TGTGCCAGCAGTGAGGATACAGGCCAGGTTTCTAATTCACCCCTCCACTTT.

As DNA, the CDR3 is TGTGCCACCAGCAGAGATAGGCGCGGGATAAATACGCAGTATTTT. Protein product: CATSRDRRGINTQYF. This chain uses TRBV15 with TRBJ2-3; D is possibly TRBD2 (6 bases). The germline V gene has CDR1 LNHNV and CDR2 YYDKDF (reference sequence). The V and J ends lost 0 bases and 7 bases respectively, with 14 bases between them. The CDR3 covers 15 residues.

CDR3: CAINTSDRYEQYF. Here the CDR3 DNA reads TGTGCCATCAATACTTCGGACAGATACGAGCAGTACTTC. V is TRBV10-3 and J is TRBJ2-7; the D gene is possibly TRBD1 (6 bases). This CDR3 contains 13 residues. The germline V and J ends were trimmed by 7 bases and 4 bases, with 14 bases remaining between them. The germline gives CDR1 ENHRY, CDR2 SYGVKD.

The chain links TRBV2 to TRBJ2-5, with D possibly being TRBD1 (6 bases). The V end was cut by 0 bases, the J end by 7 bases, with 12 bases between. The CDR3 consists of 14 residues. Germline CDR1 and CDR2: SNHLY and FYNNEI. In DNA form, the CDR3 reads TGTGCCAGCAGTGAAGCGCGACAGGCTGGGACCCAGTACTTC. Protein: CASSEARQAGTQYF.

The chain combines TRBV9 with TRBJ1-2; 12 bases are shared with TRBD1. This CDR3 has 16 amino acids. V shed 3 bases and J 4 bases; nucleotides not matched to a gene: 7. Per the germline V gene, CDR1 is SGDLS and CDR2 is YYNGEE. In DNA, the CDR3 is TGTGCCAGCAGCGCCCGAGGGGGACAGGGGGCCTATGGCTACACCTTC. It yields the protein CASSARGGQGAYGYTF.

CDR3 bases: TGTGCCAGCAGCTTGACAGGGACATCTGAAAAACTGTTTTTT. Its translation: CASSLTGTSEKLFF. The V call is TRBV5-4, the J call TRBJ1-4, with a weak D call TRBD1 (6 bases). V was trimmed by 1 base and J by 7 bases, leaving 11 bases between them. Germline values: CDR1 SGHNT, CDR2 YYREEE (reference sequence). The CDR3 sequence is 14 residues long.

The CDR3 region is CSASSVEIAGALGSYEQYF. For the CDR3, the DNA is TGCAGTGCTAGTTCCGTAGAGATAGCGGGTGCTTTAGGCTCCTACGAGCAGTACTTC. The J gene is TRBJ2-7, the V gene TRBV20-1, with TRBD2 matching 7 bases. Germline trimming cut 3 bases from V and 0 bases from J; bases unmatched to any gene: 20. Germline CDR1 reads DFQATT; CDR2 reads SNEGSKA (reference sequence). The length of the CDR3 is 19 residues.

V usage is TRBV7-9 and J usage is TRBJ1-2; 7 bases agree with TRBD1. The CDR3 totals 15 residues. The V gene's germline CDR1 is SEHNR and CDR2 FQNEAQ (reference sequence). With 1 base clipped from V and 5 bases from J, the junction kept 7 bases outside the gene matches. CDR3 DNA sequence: TGTGCCAGCAGCTTAGGGGGACAGCAAAATTATGGCTACACCTTC. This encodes CASSLGGQQNYGYTF. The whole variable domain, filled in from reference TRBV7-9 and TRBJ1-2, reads DTGVSQNPRHKITKRGQNVTFRCDPISEHNRLYWYRQTLGQGPEFLTYFQNEAQLEKSRLLSDRFSAERPKGSFSTLEIQRTEQGDSAMYLCASSLGGQQNYGYTFGSGTRLTVV.

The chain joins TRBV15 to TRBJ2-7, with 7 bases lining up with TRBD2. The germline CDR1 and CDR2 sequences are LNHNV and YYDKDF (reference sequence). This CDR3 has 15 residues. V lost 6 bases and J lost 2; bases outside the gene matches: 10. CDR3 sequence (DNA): TGTGCCACCAGTAAAAGGCTAGCGGTTCCCTACGAGCAGTACTTC. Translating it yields CATSKRLAVPYEQYF.

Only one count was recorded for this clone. CDR3 amino acids: CASSFGSSGGGETQYF. The CDR3 region has the DNA TGCGCCAGCAGCTTCGGGTCTAGCGGGGGTGGCGAGACCCAGTACTTC. V and J are TRBV5-1 and TRBJ2-5; 10 nucleotides line up with TRBD2. This CDR3 is built from 16 residues. Germline V CDR1 and CDR2: SGHRS, YFSETQ. The ends lost 2 bases at V and 5 bases at J; junction bases unmatched: 9.

CDR3 in amino acids: CASSGYEQFF. Here the CDR3 DNA reads TGTGCCAGCAGCGGTTATGAGCAGTTCTTC. J is TRBJ2-1 and V is TRBV12-3 or TRBV12-4; D is ambiguous. The CDR3 is made up of 10 amino acids. V was clipped by 6 bases and J by 8 bases, with 5 bases between them.

The CDR3 spells CASSVAGGFPNGYTF. The CDR3 coding sequence is TGTGCCAGCAGCGTAGCGGGGGGTTTCCCGAATGGCTACACCTTC. The genes are TRBV9 and TRBJ1-2; D is perhaps TRBD1 (5 bases). V shed 0 bases and J shed 6 bases, with 15 bases lying between them. The CDR3 is 15 amino acids. Germline CDR1 SGDLS, CDR2 YYNGEE.

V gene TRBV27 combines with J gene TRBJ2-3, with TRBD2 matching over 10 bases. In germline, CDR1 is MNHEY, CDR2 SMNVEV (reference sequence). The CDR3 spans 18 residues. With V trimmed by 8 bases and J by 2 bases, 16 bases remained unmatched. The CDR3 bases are TGTGCCAGCGGAAGGCTAGCGGGGGTTTTTGAAATCACAGATACGCAGTATTTT. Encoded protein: CASGRLAGVFEITDTQYF.

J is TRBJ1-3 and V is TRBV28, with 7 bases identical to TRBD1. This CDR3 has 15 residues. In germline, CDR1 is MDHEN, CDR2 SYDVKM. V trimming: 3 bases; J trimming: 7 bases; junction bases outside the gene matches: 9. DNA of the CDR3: TGTGCCAGCAGTTTTCCCGGGACAGCGAGGAACACCATATATTTT. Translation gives CASSFPGTARNTIYF.

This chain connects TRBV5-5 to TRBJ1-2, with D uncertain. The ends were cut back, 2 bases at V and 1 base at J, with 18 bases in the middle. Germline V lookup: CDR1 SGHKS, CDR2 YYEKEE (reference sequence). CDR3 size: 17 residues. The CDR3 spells CASSLGSGSPVNYGYTF. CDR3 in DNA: TGTGCCAGCAGCTTAGGCTCCGGGTCACCAGTTAACTATGGCTACACCTTC.

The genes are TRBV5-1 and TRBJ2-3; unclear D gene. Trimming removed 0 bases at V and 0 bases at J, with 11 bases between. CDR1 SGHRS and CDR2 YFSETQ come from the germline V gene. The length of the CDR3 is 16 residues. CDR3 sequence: CASSLALVMSTDTQYF. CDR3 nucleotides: TGCGCCAGCAGCTTGGCGCTAGTTATGAGCACAGATACGCAGTATTTT. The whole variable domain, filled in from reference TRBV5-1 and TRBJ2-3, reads KAGVTQTPRYLIKTRGQQVTLSCSPISGHRSVSWYQQTPGQGLQFLFEYFSETQRNKGNFPGRFSGRQFSNSRSEMNVSTLELGDSALYLCASSLALVMSTDTQYFGPGTRLTVL.

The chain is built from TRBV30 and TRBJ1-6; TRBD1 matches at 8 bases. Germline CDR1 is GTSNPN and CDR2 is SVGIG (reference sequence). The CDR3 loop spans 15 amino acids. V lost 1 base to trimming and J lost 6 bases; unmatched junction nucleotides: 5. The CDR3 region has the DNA TGTGCCTGGAGTGGATGGGACAGGACTAATTCACCCCTCCACTTT. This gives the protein CAWSGWDRTNSPLHF. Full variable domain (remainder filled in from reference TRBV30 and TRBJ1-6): SQTIHQWPATLVQPVGSPLSLECTVEGTSNPNLYWYRQAAGRGLQLLFYSVGIGQISSEVPQNLSASRPQDRQFILSSKKLLLSDSGFYLCAWSGWDRTNSPLHFGNGTRLTVT.

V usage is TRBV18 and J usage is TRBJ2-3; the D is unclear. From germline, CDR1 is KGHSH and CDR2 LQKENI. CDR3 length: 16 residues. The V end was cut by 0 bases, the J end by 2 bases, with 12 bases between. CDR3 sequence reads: CASSPPVMEITDTQYF. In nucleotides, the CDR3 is TGTGCCAGCTCACCACCGGTTATGGAGATCACAGATACGCAGTATTTT.

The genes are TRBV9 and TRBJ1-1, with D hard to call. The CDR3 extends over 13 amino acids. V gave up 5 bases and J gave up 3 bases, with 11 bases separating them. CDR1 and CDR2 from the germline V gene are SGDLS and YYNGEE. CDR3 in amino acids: CASSTNSYTEAFF. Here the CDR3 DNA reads TGTGCCAGCAGTACAAACAGCTACACTGAAGCTTTCTTT. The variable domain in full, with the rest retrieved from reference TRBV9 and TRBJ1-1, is DSGVTQTPKHLITATGQRVTLRCSPRSGDLSVYWYQQSLDQGLQFLIQYYNGEERAKGNILERFSAQQFPDLHSELNLSSLELGDSALYFCASSTNSYTEAFFGQGTRLTVV.

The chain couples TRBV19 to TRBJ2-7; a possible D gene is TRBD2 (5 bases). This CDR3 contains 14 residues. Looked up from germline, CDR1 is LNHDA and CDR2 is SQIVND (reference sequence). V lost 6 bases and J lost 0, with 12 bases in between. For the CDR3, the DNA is TGTGCCAGTAGCCCCTCGGGGAGCTCCTACGAGCAGTACTTC. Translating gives CASSPSGSSYEQYF.